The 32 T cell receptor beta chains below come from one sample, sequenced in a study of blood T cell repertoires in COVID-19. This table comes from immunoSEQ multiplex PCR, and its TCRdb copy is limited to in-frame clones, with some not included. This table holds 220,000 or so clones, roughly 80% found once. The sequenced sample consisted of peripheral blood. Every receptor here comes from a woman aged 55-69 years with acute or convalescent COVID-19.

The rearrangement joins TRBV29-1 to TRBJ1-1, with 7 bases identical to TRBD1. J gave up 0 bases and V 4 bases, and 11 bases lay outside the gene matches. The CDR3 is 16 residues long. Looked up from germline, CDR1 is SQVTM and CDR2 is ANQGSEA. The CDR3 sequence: CSVVRGQRVMNTEAFF. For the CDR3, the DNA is TGCAGCGTTGTAAGGGGGCAGCGGGTAATGAACACTGAAGCTTTCTTT. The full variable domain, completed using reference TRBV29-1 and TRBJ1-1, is SAVISQKPSRDICQRGTSLTIQCQVDSQVTMMFWYRQQPGQSLTLIATANQGSEATYESGFVIDKFPISRPNLTFSTLTVSNMSPEDSSIYLCSVVRGQRVMNTEAFFGQGTRLTVV.

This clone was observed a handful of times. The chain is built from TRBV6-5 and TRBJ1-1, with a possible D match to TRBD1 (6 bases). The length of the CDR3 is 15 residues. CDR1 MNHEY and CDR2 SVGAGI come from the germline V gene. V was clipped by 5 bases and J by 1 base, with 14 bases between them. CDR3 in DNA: TGTGCCAGCAGTACCGGACAGTCGGAGAACACTGAAGCTTTCTTT. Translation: CASSTGQSENTEAFF.

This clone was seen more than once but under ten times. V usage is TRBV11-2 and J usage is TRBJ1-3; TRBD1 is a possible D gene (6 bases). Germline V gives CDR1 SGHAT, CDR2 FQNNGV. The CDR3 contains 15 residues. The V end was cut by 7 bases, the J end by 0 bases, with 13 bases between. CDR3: CASTITGSSGNTIYF. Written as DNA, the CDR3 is TGTGCCAGCACCATAACAGGGTCCTCTGGAAACACCATATATTTT.

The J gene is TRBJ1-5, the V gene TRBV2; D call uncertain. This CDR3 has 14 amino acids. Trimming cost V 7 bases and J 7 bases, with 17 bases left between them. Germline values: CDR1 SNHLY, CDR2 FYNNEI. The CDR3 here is CASTGSSLGQPQHF. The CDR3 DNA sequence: TGTGCCAGCACGGGGTCGTCCTTAGGGCAGCCCCAGCATTTT.

This chain's CDR3 is CASSQERVTEAFF. The CDR3 DNA follows: TGCGCCAGCAGCCAAGAGCGGGTTACTGAAGCTTTCTTT. The chain is built from TRBV4-3 and TRBJ1-1; D not certain. The CDR3 totals 13 residues. V gave up 0 bases and J gave up 5 bases, with 7 bases separating them. Per germline, CDR1 LGHNA and CDR2 YSLEER.

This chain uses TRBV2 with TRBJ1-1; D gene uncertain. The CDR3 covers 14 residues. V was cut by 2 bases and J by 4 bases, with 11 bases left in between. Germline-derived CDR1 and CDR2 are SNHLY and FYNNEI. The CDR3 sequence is CASSERARGTEAFF. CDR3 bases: TGTGCCAGCAGTGAAAGGGCCCGGGGCACTGAAGCTTTCTTT.

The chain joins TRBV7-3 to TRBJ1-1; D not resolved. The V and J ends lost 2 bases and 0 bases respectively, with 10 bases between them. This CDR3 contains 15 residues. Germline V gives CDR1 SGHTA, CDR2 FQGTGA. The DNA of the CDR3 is TGTGCCAGCAGCTTATTCGCGGCCATGAACACTGAAGCTTTCTTT. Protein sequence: CASSLFAAMNTEAFF.

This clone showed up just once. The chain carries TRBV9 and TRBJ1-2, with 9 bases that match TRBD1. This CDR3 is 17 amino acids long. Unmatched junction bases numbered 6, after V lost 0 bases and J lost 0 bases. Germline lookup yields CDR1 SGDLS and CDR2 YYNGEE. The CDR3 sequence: CASSVGMGQGPNYGYTF. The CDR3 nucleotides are TGTGCCAGCAGCGTAGGCATGGGACAGGGCCCTAACTATGGCTACACCTTC.

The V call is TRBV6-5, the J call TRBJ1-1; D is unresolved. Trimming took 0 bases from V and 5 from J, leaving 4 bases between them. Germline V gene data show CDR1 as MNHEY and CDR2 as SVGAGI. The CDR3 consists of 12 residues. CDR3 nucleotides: TGTGCCAGCAGTTACTCCCAGACTGAAGCTTTCTTT. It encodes CASSYSQTEAFF.

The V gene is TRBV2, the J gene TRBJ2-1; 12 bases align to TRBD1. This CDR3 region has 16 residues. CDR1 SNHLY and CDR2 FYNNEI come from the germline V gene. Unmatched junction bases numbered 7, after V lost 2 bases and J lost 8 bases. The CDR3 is CASSERPGQGADEQFF. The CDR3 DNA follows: TGTGCCAGCAGTGAACGACCGGGACAGGGGGCAGATGAGCAGTTCTTC.

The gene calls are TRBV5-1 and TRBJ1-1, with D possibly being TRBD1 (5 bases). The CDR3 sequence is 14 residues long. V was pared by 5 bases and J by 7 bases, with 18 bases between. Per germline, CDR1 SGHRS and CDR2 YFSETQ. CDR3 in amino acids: CASSELGEGFEAFF. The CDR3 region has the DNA TGCGCCAGCAGTGAACTAGGGGAGGGCTTTGAAGCTTTCTTT.

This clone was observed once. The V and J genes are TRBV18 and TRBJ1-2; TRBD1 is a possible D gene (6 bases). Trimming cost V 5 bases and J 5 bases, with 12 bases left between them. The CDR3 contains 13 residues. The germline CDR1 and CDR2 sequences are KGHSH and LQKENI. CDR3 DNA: TGTGCCAGCTCAGAATTACAGGGTTATGGCTACACCTTC. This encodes CASSELQGYGYTF.

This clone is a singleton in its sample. The CDR3 region is CASSQDRGTDTQYF. CDR3 nucleotides: TGTGCCAGCAGCCAGGACAGGGGTACAGATACGCAGTATTTT. The chain links TRBV28 to TRBJ2-3, with 9 bases matching TRBD1. Per germline, CDR1 MDHEN and CDR2 SYDVKM. The J segment lost 3 bases and the V segment lost 6 bases, leaving 4 bases of the junction unmatched. The length of the CDR3 is 14 residues.

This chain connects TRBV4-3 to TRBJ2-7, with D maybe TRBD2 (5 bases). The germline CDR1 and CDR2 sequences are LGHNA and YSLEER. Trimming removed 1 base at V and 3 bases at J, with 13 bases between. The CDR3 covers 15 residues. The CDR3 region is CASSQAVTTNYEQYF. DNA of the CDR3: TGCGCCAGCAGCCAAGCGGTGACTACGAACTACGAGCAGTACTTC.

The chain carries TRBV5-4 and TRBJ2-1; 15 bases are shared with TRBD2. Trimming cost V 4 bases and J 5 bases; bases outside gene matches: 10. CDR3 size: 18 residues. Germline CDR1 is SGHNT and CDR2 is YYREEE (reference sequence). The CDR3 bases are TGTGCCAGCAGCCCCCACCTAGGACTAGCGGGGGGGGACAATGAGCAGTTCTTC. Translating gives CASSPHLGLAGGDNEQFF.

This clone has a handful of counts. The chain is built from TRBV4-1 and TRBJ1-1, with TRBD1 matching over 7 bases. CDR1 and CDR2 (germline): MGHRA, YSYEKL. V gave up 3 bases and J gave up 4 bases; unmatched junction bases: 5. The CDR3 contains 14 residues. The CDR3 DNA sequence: TGCGCCAGCAGCCAGGGGCAGGGGGGCACTGAAGCTTTCTTT. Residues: CASSQGQGGTEAFF.

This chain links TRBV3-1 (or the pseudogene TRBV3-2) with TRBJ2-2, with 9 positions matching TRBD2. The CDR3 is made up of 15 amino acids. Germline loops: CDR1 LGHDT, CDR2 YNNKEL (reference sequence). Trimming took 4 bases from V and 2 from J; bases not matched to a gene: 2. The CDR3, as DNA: TGTGCCAGCAGCCTAGCGGGGGCCAACACCGGGGAGCTGTTTTTT. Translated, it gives CASSLAGANTGELFF.

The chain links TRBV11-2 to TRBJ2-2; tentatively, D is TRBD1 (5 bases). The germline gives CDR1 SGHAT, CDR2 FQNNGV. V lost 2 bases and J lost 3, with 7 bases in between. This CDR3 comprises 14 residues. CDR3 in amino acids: CASSLKGDTGELFF. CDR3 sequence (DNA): TGTGCCAGCAGCTTAAAAGGGGACACCGGGGAGCTGTTTTTT.

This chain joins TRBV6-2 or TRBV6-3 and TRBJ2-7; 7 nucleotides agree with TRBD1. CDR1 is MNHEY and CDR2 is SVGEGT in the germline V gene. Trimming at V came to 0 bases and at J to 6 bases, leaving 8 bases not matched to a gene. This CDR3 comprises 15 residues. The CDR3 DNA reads TGTGCCAGCAGTTACTCGGGGGAGACAGGGCTCGAGCAGTACTTC. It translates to CASSYSGETGLEQYF.

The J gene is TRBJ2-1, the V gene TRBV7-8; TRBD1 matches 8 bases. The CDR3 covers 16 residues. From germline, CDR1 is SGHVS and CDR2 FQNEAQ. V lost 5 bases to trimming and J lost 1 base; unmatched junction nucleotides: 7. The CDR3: CASSPSRDRSYNEQFF. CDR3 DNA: TGTGCCAGCAGCCCCTCCCGGGACAGGTCCTACAATGAGCAGTTCTTC.

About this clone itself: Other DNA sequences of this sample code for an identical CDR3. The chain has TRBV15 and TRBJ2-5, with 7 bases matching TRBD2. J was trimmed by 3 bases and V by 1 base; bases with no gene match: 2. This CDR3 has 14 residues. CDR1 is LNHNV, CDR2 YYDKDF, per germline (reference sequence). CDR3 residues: CATSRGGGEETQYF. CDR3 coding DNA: TGTGCCACCAGCAGAGGTGGGGGGGAAGAGACCCAGTACTTC. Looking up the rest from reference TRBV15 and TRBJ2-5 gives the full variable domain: DAMVIQNPRYQVTQFGKPVTLSCSQTLNHNVMYWYQQKSSQAPKLLFHYYDKDFNNEADTPDNFQSRRPNTSFCFLDIRSPGLGDTAMYLCATSRGGGEETQYFGPGTRLLVL.

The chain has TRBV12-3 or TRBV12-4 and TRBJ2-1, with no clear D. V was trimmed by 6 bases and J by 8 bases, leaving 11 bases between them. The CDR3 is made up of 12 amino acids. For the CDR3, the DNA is TGTGCCAGCAGCTATAGTGCCCATGAGCAGTTCTTC. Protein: CASSYSAHEQFF.

The CDR3 DNA reads TGTGCCTGGGGGGGAGGGTTCGGTCAGCCCCAGCATTTT. It translates to CAWGGGFGQPQHF. The V and J genes are TRBV30 and TRBJ1-5, with D possibly being TRBD1 (5 bases). Between the trimmed V and J ends, which lost 5 bases and 6 bases, there was a span of 14 bases. The length of the CDR3 is 13 residues. The germline V gene encodes CDR1 GTSNPN and CDR2 SVGIG (reference sequence).

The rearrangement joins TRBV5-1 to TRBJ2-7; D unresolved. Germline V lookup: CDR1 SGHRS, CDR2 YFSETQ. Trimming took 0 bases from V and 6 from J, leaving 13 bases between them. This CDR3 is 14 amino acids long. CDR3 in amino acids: CASSLEFRRGEQYF. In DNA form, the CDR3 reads TGCGCCAGCAGCTTGGAATTTCGGCGCGGCGAGCAGTACTTC.

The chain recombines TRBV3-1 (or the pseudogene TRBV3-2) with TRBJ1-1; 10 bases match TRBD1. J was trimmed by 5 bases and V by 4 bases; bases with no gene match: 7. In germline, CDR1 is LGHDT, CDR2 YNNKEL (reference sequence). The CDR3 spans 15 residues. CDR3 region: CASSPYRDRGTEAFF. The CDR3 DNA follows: TGTGCCAGCAGCCCCTACCGGGACAGGGGTACTGAAGCTTTCTTT.

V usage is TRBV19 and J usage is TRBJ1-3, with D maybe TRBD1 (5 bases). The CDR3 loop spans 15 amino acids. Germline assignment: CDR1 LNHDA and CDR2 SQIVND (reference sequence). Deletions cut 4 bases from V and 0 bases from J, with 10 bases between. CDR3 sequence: CASSTDSRSGNTIYF. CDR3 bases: TGTGCCAGTAGTACCGACAGCCGCTCTGGAAACACCATATATTTT.

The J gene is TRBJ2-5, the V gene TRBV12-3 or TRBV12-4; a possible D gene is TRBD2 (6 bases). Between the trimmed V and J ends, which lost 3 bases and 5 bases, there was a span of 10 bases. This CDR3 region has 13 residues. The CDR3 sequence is CASSLGGWETQYF. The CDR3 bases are TGTGCCAGCAGTTTGGGGGGTTGGGAGACCCAGTACTTC.

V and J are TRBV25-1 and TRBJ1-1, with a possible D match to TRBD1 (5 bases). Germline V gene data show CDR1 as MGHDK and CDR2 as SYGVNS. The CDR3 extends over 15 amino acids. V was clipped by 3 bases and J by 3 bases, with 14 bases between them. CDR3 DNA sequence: TGTGCCAGCAGTGATCCCCGAGGCAGGGACACTGAAGCTTTCTTT. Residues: CASSDPRGRDTEAFF.

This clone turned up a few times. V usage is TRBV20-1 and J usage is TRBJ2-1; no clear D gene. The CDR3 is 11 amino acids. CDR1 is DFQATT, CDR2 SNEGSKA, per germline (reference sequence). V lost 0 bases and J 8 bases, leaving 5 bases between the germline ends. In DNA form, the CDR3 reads TGCAGTGCTAGAGATTTATATGAGCAGTTCTTC. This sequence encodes CSARDLYEQFF.

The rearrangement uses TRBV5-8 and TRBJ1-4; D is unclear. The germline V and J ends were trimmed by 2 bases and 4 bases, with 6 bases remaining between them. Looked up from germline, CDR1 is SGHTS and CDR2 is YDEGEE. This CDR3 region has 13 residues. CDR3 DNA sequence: TGTGCCAGCAGCTTCGGGGTTAATGAAAAACTGTTTTTT. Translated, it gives CASSFGVNEKLFF.

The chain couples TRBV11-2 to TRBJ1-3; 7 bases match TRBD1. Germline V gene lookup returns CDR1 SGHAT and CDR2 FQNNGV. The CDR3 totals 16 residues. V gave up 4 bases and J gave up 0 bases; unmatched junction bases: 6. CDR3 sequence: CASSSLQGSSGNTIYF. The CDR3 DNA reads TGTGCCAGCAGCTCCCTACAGGGGAGCTCTGGAAACACCATATATTTT.

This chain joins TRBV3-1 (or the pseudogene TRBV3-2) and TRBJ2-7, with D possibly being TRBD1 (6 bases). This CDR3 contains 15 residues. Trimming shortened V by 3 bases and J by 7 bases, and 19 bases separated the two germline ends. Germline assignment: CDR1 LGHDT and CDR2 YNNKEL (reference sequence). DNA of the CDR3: TGTGCCAGCAGCCATCGGGACACGTCCGAGGAGGAGCAGTACTTC. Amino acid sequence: CASSHRDTSEEEQYF.